This T cell receptor beta chain appears in the sequencing data of a study of T-cell memory formation after mild COVID-19. About the study: Clusters of TCRs were largely donor specific. Study-wide findings and caveats: A subset of responding clones appeared in pre-infection memory, suggesting cross-reactive memory joined. Largely, contracting CD4+ clones fell within CM and EM, and contracting CD8+ clones within EMRA.

With respect to this clonotype: The antigen remains undetermined.

TCRdb reprocessed the 5' RACE reads via MiXCR and lists one record per CDR3 protein. The sample records about 360,000 distinct CDR3 sequences, approximately 15% being singletons. Germline CDR1 MNHNY, CDR2 SVGAGI (reference sequence). Trimming took 7 bases from V and 8 from J, leaving 11 bases between them. There are 12 residues in the CDR3. The chain is built from TRBV6-6 and TRBJ1-4; TRBD1 is a possible D gene (5 bases). This TCR was recovered from a young man who had mild COVID-19 (a few samples of this study predate the infection). Cell type and time point are not known. The sequenced material came from PBMCs or a T cell subset sorted from them (not recorded which). This CDR3 reads CASMTGGEKLFF. The CDR3 DNA sequence: TGTGCCAGCATGACGGGGGGAGAAAAACTGTTTTTT.